This T cell receptor (beta chain) was sequenced in a study of neurological immune-mediated disorders. Study background: About 90% of the roughly 35 multiple sclerosis patients had relapsing-remitting disease; 3 had secondary progressive. Study conclusions and caveats: As far as clinical or MRI features were concerned, none was associated with the multiple sclerosis repertoire cluster.

CDR1 is LNHDA and CDR2 is SQIVND in the germline V gene (reference sequence). The CDR3 contains 17 residues. Losses at the gene ends were 3 bases for V and 4 bases for J; bases not matched to a gene: 12. As for the cDNA, it was generated by 5'RACE with 10-nucleotide random UMIs. Over 200 million TCR-beta sequences from 15-18 subjects came out of each sequencing run. TCRdb reprocessed the 5' RACE reads with MiXCR, giving one entry per CDR3 protein. The sample carries 87,000 or so distinct CDR3 sequences, 3.5% recorded once. This clonotype showed up many times. The antigen is undetermined. The chain employs TRBV19 and TRBJ2-3; TRBD2 aligns across 8 bases. The receptor was derived from a woman between 18 and 29 years old with multiple sclerosis. Sequencing used PBMCs. The CDR3 bases are TGTGCCAGTAGTATGGTACCAGCGGGAGAGATCGCAGATACGCAGTATTTT. Translated: CASSMVPAGEIADTQYF.